A selection of T cell receptor beta chains follows, all from one sample in a study of cytomegalovirus exposure and HLA in healthy donors. The protocol was immunoSEQ multiplex PCR, while the TCRdb copy is restricted to in-frame clones and leaves out a portion. The profile shows some 120,000 clones, approximately 81% of them singletons. The specimen sequenced was PBMCs. The origin of the receptors is a man aged 30 to 39 in good health and CMV-seropositive. CDR3s include the opening cysteine and the closing phenylalanine or tryptophan. A D gene is named only where the DNA matches it firmly. Only some rows state a clone size, as once, few, many or a class for expanded clones.

clone_size j_call d_call v_call cdr3_nt cdr3_aa
- TRBJ2-2 - TRBV11-3 TGTGCCAGCAGCCAACGGGGGACGAACACCGGGGAGCTGTTTTTT CASSQRGTNTGELFF
once TRBJ1-2 - TRBV7-2 TGTGCCAGCAGCTCATACACGGGGGGCTACACCTTC CASSSYTGGYTF
- TRBJ1-4 TRBD1 TRBV4-1 TGCGCCAGCAGCCAAGTGGGGACAGGGAGATATCGTGAAAAACTGTTTTTT CASSQVGTGRYREKLFF
- TRBJ2-7 TRBD1 TRBV4-1 TGCGCCAGCAGCCGACAGGGTTATGGATACGAGCAGTACTTC CASSRQGYGYEQYF
- TRBJ2-7 TRBD2 TRBV5-1 TGCGCCAGCAAGAGACTAGCGGGAGAGTATTACGAGCAGTACTTC CASKRLAGEYYEQYF
once TRBJ1-5 - TRBV19 TGTGCCAGTAGTATCCGCGGGATTAGCAATCAGCCCCAGCATTTT CASSIRGISNQPQHF
- TRBJ2-7 TRBD1 TRBV9 TGTGCCAGCAGCGCGGGGTCGACAGGGGGCGGATACGAGCAGTACTTC CASSAGSTGGGYEQYF
- TRBJ1-1 TRBD1 TRBV10-3 TGTGCCATCAGTGAGGGGTGGGACAGCATAAACACTGAAGCTTTCTTT CAISEGWDSINTEAFF
- TRBJ2-7 - TRBV6-5 TGTGCCAGCAGTTACTCGGGAGGGGGCGAGCAGTACTTC CASSYSGGGEQYF
- TRBJ2-7 TRBD2 TRBV4-3 TGCGCCAGCAGCCAAGATAGAGGGGTAGCGGGGGCCTACGAGCAGTACTTC CASSQDRGVAGAYEQYF
- TRBJ1-2 - TRBV7-9 TGTGCCAGCAGCTGGACGGGGGGTAACTATGGCTACACCTTC CASSWTGGNYGYTF
- TRBJ2-5 TRBD1 TRBV11-3 TGTGCCAGCAGCTCTGGACAGGGTAGGGAGACCCAGTACTTC CASSSGQGRETQYF
- TRBJ1-4 TRBD1 TRBV9 TGTGCCAGCAGCCCCTGGAGGGGGCGCGAAAAACTGTTTTTT CASSPWRGREKLFF
- TRBJ2-2 TRBD2 TRBV27 TGTGCCAGCGGGAGGGCCACCGGGGAGCTGTTTTTT CASGRATGELFF
few TRBJ1-5 - TRBV30 TGTGCCTGGAGTACGCTGAGCCTAAATCAGCCCCAGCATTTT CAWSTLSLNQPQHF
- TRBJ1-1 TRBD1 TRBV6-5 TGTGCCAGCAGTTGGGGACAGCATGAAGCTTTCTTT CASSWGQHEAFF
- TRBJ2-1 TRBD2 TRBV4-3 TGCGCCAGCAGCCCCACGTTGGCTAGCGGGATGAATGAGCAGTTCTTC CASSPTLASGMNEQFF
- TRBJ2-7 - TRBV5-1 TGCGCCAGCAGCTTGGAACGGAGCTACGAGCAGTACTTC CASSLERSYEQYF
- TRBJ2-1 TRBD2 TRBV20-1 TGCAGTGCTAGAGCGGGAGGGCCTGTCTTC CSARAGGPVF
once TRBJ2-7 - TRBV15 TGTGCCACCAGCACAGACAGTTACGAGCAGTACTTC CATSTDSYEQYF
- TRBJ2-4 - TRBV2 TGTGCCAGCAGTGAACTAGCGGACAGTCAGTACTTC CASSELADSQYF
- TRBJ1-1 - TRBV4-1 TGCGCCAGCAGCCAGTATACAGGGTTTTCAGCTGAAGCTTTCTTT CASSQYTGFSAEAFF
- TRBJ2-1 TRBD2 TRBV6-5 TGTGCCAGCAGCAAAAGCGGGGTCTCCTACAATGAGCAGTTCTTC CASSKSGVSYNEQFF
few TRBJ1-4 - TRBV28 TGTGCCAGCAGGGTGGCGTCAAAAGGAGACTGGAAACTGTTTTTT CASRVASKGDWKLFF
- TRBJ2-1 - TRBV12-1 TGTGCCAGCAGCTTTGGGACTAGCGGGAGCTACAATGAGCAGTTCTTC CASSFGTSGSYNEQFF
- TRBJ1-5 - TRBV30 TGTGCCTGGAGTCCTCCAGGGCTAGGTCAGCCCCAGCATTTT CAWSPPGLGQPQHF
- TRBJ2-7 - TRBV19 TGTGCCAGTAGTATGATCCCCGGGAGCTACGAGCAGTACTTC CASSMIPGSYEQYF
- TRBJ1-2 - TRBV9 TGTGCCAGCACCCTAGACGGGATTTCTAACTATGGCTACACCTTC CASTLDGISNYGYTF
- TRBJ1-1 TRBD1 TRBV4-1 TGCGCCAGCAGCGCAGGGACAGTCACGATGAACACTGAAGCTTTCTTT CASSAGTVTMNTEAFF
- TRBJ1-6 TRBD1 TRBV5-1 TGCGCCAGCAGCCAGGGACAGGGGTTGGCCCTCCACTTT CASSQGQGLALHF
- TRBJ1-6 - TRBV4-2 TGTGCCAGCAGCCAAGATAGTGTGGGCATGGGGGCTTCACCCCTCCACTTT CASSQDSVGMGASPLHF
- TRBJ2-7 TRBD1 TRBV7-6 TGTGCCAGCAGCTCCAAACAGGGGAGCTCCTACGAGCAGTACTTC CASSSKQGSSYEQYF
- TRBJ1-1 - TRBV29-1 TGCAGCGTTGAAGTGTCAACCGGGAAAGCTTTCTTT CSVEVSTGKAFF
once TRBJ1-3 TRBD1 TRBV5-6 TGTGCCAGCAGCTACCCGGGACAGGGGAGGGGAAACACCATATATTTT CASSYPGQGRGNTIYF
- TRBJ2-5 TRBD1 TRBV7-8 TGTGCCAGCAGCGCAGACCCGGGACAGCTTAGGGAGACCCAGTACTTC CASSADPGQLRETQYF
- TRBJ1-5 - TRBV7-8 TGTGCCAGCAGCTTTGGGTTTTCGGGTCAGCCCCAGCATTTT CASSFGFSGQPQHF
once TRBJ1-5 - TRBV7-8 TGTGCCAGCAGCCCTCAGGGGCGGATTGATCAGCCCCAGCATTTT CASSPQGRIDQPQHF
- TRBJ1-4 - TRBV2 TGTGCCAGCAGGATATCAGGGGCTAATAATGAAAAACTGTTTTTT CASRISGANNEKLFF
- TRBJ2-3 - TRBV6-1 TGTGCCAGCAGTGATCAGTCGTACACAGATACGCAGTATTTT CASSDQSYTDTQYF
- TRBJ1-1 TRBD1 TRBV5-1 TGCGCCAGCAGGATACAGGGGGCCTCCACTGAAGCTTTCTTT CASRIQGASTEAFF
- TRBJ2-7 - TRBV11-2 TGTGCCAGCAGCTTAGTGGCAGAGCAGTACTTC CASSLVAEQYF
- TRBJ2-1 TRBD1 TRBV5-4 TGTGCCAGCAGCAGGGACAGGGTCGGGAATGAGCAGTTCTTC CASSRDRVGNEQFF
- TRBJ2-7 - TRBV9 TGTGCCAGCAGCGTAGTCACAGGCTCCGAGCAGTACTTC CASSVVTGSEQYF
once TRBJ2-1 TRBD2 TRBV11-2 TGTGCCAGCAGCTTCCCAGGACTAGTCCATGAGCAGTTCTTC CASSFPGLVHEQFF
few TRBJ2-3 - TRBV6-5 TGTGCCAGCAGTTACTCGCCCGCTAGCGGCACAGATACGCAGTATTTT CASSYSPASGTDTQYF
- TRBJ2-2 - TRBV5-1 TGCGCCAGCAGTTTCGACACGAACACCGGGGAGCTGTTTTTT CASSFDTNTGELFF
- TRBJ2-3 TRBD2 TRBV6-1 TGTGCCAGCGGGTGGGCTAGCGGGAGTTTTGATACGCAGTATTTT CASGWASGSFDTQYF
few TRBJ1-5 - TRBV7-9 TGTGCCAGCAGCTTAGAACAGGGTAGCAATCAGCCCCAGCATTTT CASSLEQGSNQPQHF
few TRBJ2-3 - TRBV5-5 TGTGCCAGCAGCAGATTGGACAGTGCTAGCACAGATACGCAGTATTTT CASSRLDSASTDTQYF
- TRBJ1-1 - TRBV7-9 TGTGCCAGCAGCCCGCACGCTATGAGCACTGAAGCTTTCTTT CASSPHAMSTEAFF
- TRBJ1-2 - TRBV7-2 TGTGCCAGCAGCTTAGACCACCTCTTGAGGTTTTTTGACTATGGCTACACCTTC CASSLDHLLRFFDYGYTF
few TRBJ2-1 TRBD2 TRBV7-2 TGTGCCAGCAGCTTAAGCCTAGCGGGAGCCCATGAGCAGTTCTTC CASSLSLAGAHEQFF
- TRBJ2-5 TRBD2 TRBV2 TGTGCCAGCACCTTAGCGGGAGTAGAGACCCAGTACTTC CASTLAGVETQYF
- TRBJ1-2 - TRBV5-5 TGTGCCAGCAGCAGTTGGGGGGGAGGTGGCTACACCTTC CASSSWGGGGYTF
- TRBJ1-4 TRBD1 TRBV11-3 TGTGCCAGCAGCTTAGTTCCGGACAGGGGGCGTGAAAAACTGTTTTTT CASSLVPDRGREKLFF
- TRBJ2-5 TRBD2 TRBV5-1 TGCGCCAGCAGCGCGGAACCGGGACTAGCGGGAGTATGGGAGCAGTACTTC CASSAEPGLAGVWEQYF
- TRBJ2-2 TRBD2 TRBV9 TGTGCCAGCAGCGTAGCAGCGGGAGGTGACACCGGGGAGCTGTTTTTT CASSVAAGGDTGELFF